The rows below give T cell receptor beta chains drawn from one sample of a study of T cell changes during pregnancy in multiple sclerosis. This table comes from immunoSEQ multiplex PCR, and its TCRdb copy is limited to in-frame clones, with some not included. The profile shows about 71,000 clones, approximately 94% of them singletons. Sequencing was performed on peripheral blood, taken in the third trimester of pregnancy. The receptors derive from a female donor with multiple sclerosis, enrolled in a pregnancy study. Both conserved end residues are part of each CDR3. Each record gives: clone size, D gene, CDR3 length, J gene, V gene, CDR3 protein, CDR3 DNA. The D gene is left open where the match is weak. Rows give clone size only sometimes, using once, few, many, or a class for an expanded clone.

once | - | 15 | TRBJ1-3 | TRBV7-2 | CASSFRGLRGNTIYF | TGTGCCAGCAGCTTCCGGGGTTTGAGGGGAAACACCATATATTTT
- | - | 15 | TRBJ1-3 | TRBV19 | CASSLLDRSGNTIYF | TGTGCCAGTAGTCTCCTGGACAGATCTGGAAACACCATATATTTT
few | - | 15 | TRBJ1-1 | TRBV4-2 | CASSQEAQLNTEAFF | TGTGCCAGCAGCCAAGAAGCACAGCTGAACACTGAAGCTTTCTTT
- | TRBD2 | 15 | TRBJ2-1 | TRBV5-1 | CASSLVLAENNEQFF | TGCGCCAGCAGCTTGGTGCTAGCGGAGAACAATGAGCAGTTCTTC
- | - | 14 | TRBJ2-5 | TRBV18 | CASSPPLPEVEQYF | TGTGCCAGCTCACCACCGCTCCCCGAGGTTGAGCAGTACTTC
- | - | 12 | TRBJ1-1 | TRBV7-9 | CASSLVFAEAFF | TGTGCCAGCAGCTTAGTCTTCGCTGAAGCTTTCTTT
- | TRBD2 | 15 | TRBJ2-7 | TRBV7-2 | CASSSSPGTIYEQYF | TGTGCCAGCAGCTCGAGTCCCGGGACTATCTACGAGCAGTACTTC
- | - | 13 | TRBJ2-7 | TRBV9 | CASSVAEDYEQYF | TGTGCCAGCAGCGTGGCGGAGGACTACGAGCAGTACTTC
- | TRBD1 | 14 | TRBJ1-4 | TRBV18 | CASSRGQGSEKLFF | TGTGCCAGCTCACGGGGACAGGGGAGTGAAAAACTGTTTTTT
- | - | 14 | TRBJ2-1 | TRBV9 | CASSLDGSASNQFF | TGTGCCAGCAGCCTGGACGGGAGCGCAAGCAATCAGTTCTTC
- | TRBD2 | 17 | TRBJ2-5 | TRBV27 | CASSLSSGRAVSETQYF | TGTGCCAGCAGTTTATCCAGCGGGAGGGCCGTGAGTGAGACCCAGTACTTC
- | TRBD1 | 14 | TRBJ2-7 | TRBV27 | CASHKQGGTGEQYF | TGTGCCAGCCATAAACAGGGGGGCACGGGTGAGCAGTACTTC
- | TRBD1 | 19 | TRBJ2-2 | TRBV6-4 | CASSDSLRGQGTRGGELFF | TGTGCCAGCAGTGACTCTTTAAGGGGACAGGGGACTCGGGGCGGGGAGCTGTTTTTT
- | TRBD1 | 14 | TRBJ2-7 | TRBV6-1 | CASGETGMGYEQYF | TGTGCCAGCGGGGAGACAGGGATGGGCTACGAGCAGTACTTC
- | TRBD2 | 14 | TRBJ2-7 | TRBV11-2 | CASSWEGVRVEQYF | TGTGCCAGCAGCTGGGAGGGCGTCCGGGTCGAGCAGTACTTC
- | - | 13 | TRBJ1-1 | TRBV27 | CASSTGKNTEAFF | TGTGCCAGCTCGACGGGAAAGAACACTGAAGCTTTCTTT
- | TRBD1 | 13 | TRBJ1-1 | TRBV29-1 | CSVLGQGDTEAFF | TGCAGCGTTCTTGGACAGGGGGACACTGAAGCTTTCTTT
- | TRBD1 | 14 | TRBJ1-2 | TRBV19 | CASSITGVVYGYTF | TGTGCCAGTAGTATCACAGGGGTGGTATATGGCTACACCTTC
- | TRBD1 | 13 | TRBJ1-5 | TRBV2 | CASKDRALRPQHF | TGTGCCAGCAAGGACAGGGCCCTCCGGCCCCAGCATTTT
- | - | 17 | TRBJ1-5 | TRBV27 | CASSPIGGISSNQPQHF | TGTGCCAGCAGTCCTATCGGGGGAATAAGTAGCAATCAGCCCCAGCATTTT
few | TRBD2 | 14 | TRBJ2-1 | TRBV11-3 | CASKIAGVGNEQFF | TGTGCCAGCAAAATAGCGGGAGTTGGTAATGAGCAGTTCTTC
- | - | 16 | TRBJ2-2 | TRBV27 | CASSFPSTGGTGELFF | TGTGCCAGCAGTTTCCCCTCGACAGGTGGTACCGGGGAGCTGTTTTTT
- | TRBD1 | 15 | TRBJ2-2 | TRBV6-1 | CASSVATGGTGELFF | TGTGCCAGCAGTGTAGCGACAGGGGGCACCGGGGAGCTGTTTTTT
- | - | 15 | TRBJ2-1 | TRBV18 | CASSPPGGYYNEQFF | TGTGCCAGCTCACCACCCGGGGGTTACTACAATGAGCAGTTCTTC
- | - | 14 | TRBJ2-3 | TRBV6-4 | CASSEEYGTDTQYF | TGTGCCAGCAGTGAGGAGTACGGCACAGATACGCAGTATTTT
- | TRBD1 | 13 | TRBJ1-2 | TRBV2 | CASRAGQVYGYTF | TGTGCCAGCAGGGCGGGACAGGTCTATGGCTACACCTTC
- | - | 12 | TRBJ2-1 | TRBV7-9 | CASSPLEAQQFF | TGTGCCAGCAGCCCGTTGGAGGCTCAGCAGTTCTTC
- | - | 15 | TRBJ1-2 | TRBV9 | CASSLRGGTNYGYTF | TGTGCCAGCAGCCTTAGAGGGGGAACAAACTATGGCTACACCTTC
once | - | 13 | TRBJ1-1 | TRBV5-4 | CASSFAANTEAFF | TGTGCCAGCAGCTTCGCGGCAAACACTGAAGCTTTCTTT
once | TRBD2 | 14 | TRBJ2-7 | TRBV7-2 | CASSLAAGAHEQYF | TGTGCCAGCAGCTTAGCAGCGGGAGCCCACGAGCAGTACTTC
few | TRBD2 | 16 | TRBJ2-1 | TRBV13 | CASSSLGGGPYNEQFF | TGTGCCAGCAGCTCCCTGGGCGGGGGGCCCTACAATGAGCAGTTCTTC
few | - | 13 | TRBJ1-1 | TRBV6-1 | CASSEKEVTEAFF | TGTGCCAGCAGTGAAAAAGAGGTGACTGAAGCTTTCTTT
- | - | 12 | TRBJ1-4 | TRBV6-5 | CASGRGNEKLFF | TGTGCCAGCGGTCGGGGTAATGAAAAACTGTTTTTT
- | - | 14 | TRBJ1-1 | TRBV5-1 | CASSLGHLSTEAFF | TGCGCCAGCAGCTTGGGGCATCTGTCCACTGAAGCTTTCTTT
- | TRBD1 | 15 | TRBJ2-3 | TRBV6-1 | CASSEQGVIADTQYF | TGTGCCAGCAGTGAACAGGGGGTTATCGCAGATACGCAGTATTTT
- | TRBD1 | 12 | TRBJ1-2 | TRBV10-1 | CASSGTGLGYTF | TGCGCCAGCAGTGGGACAGGGCTTGGCTACACCTTC
- | - | 13 | TRBJ1-2 | TRBV18 | CASSPDGEFGYTF | TGTGCCAGCTCACCGGACGGGGAATTTGGCTACACCTTC
- | TRBD2 | 15 | TRBJ2-5 | TRBV18 | CASSKGLAGIQTQYF | TGTGCCAGCTCCAAGGGACTAGCGGGGATCCAGACCCAGTACTTC
- | - | 15 | TRBJ2-5 | TRBV28 | CASSSRVGGAETQYF | TGTGCCAGCAGTTCCCGGGTTGGCGGGGCGGAGACCCAGTACTTC
- | - | 14 | TRBJ1-3 | TRBV27 | CASRQQGSGNTIYF | TGTGCCAGCAGACAACAGGGCTCTGGAAACACCATATATTTT
- | - | 14 | TRBJ1-1 | TRBV9 | CASSVHLINTEAFF | TGTGCCAGCAGCGTTCATCTAATCAACACTGAAGCTTTCTTT
- | - | 14 | TRBJ1-3 | TRBV30 | CAWSPGTLGNTIYF | TGTGCCTGGAGTCCGGGGACTCTGGGAAACACCATATATTTT
- | TRBD1 | 14 | TRBJ1-4 | TRBV6-5 | CASSPGTGREKLFF | TGTGCCAGCAGCCCCGGGACAGGGCGCGAAAAACTGTTTTTT
- | - | 13 | TRBJ1-5 | TRBV6-1 | CASSELEGGPQHF | TGTGCCAGCAGTGAACTTGAGGGTGGGCCCCAGCATTTT
- | TRBD2 | 16 | TRBJ2-2 | TRBV11-2 | CASRRIAGGSTGELFF | TGTGCCAGCAGACGAATAGCGGGAGGGAGCACCGGGGAGCTGTTTTTT